This is a list of T cell receptor beta chains from one sample in a study of cytomegalovirus exposure and HLA in healthy donors. The protocol was immunoSEQ multiplex PCR, while the TCRdb copy is restricted to in-frame clones and leaves out a portion. The repertoire holds approximately 130,000 clones, with roughly 85% as singletons. Sequenced: PBMCs. Receptors originate from a woman aged 25 to 45 in good health and CMV-seropositive. Both conserved end residues are part of each CDR3. A D gene is named only where the DNA matches it firmly. Size is stated for part of the rows, as once, few or many counts, or as a class when the clone is expanded.

clone size: .; J gene: TRBJ1-1; V gene: TRBV25-1; D gene: .; CDR3 protein: CASRVGGWTEAFF; CDR3 DNA: TGTGCCAGCAGGGTGGGGGGGTGGACTGAAGCTTTCTTT
clone size: .; J gene: TRBJ1-6; V gene: TRBV27; D gene: .; CDR3 protein: CASRLDWGSYNSPLHF; CDR3 DNA: TGTGCCAGCAGACTGGACTGGGGCTCCTATAATTCACCCCTCCACTTT
clone size: .; J gene: TRBJ1-5; V gene: TRBV30; D gene: TRBD1; CDR3 protein: CAWGPGQGGYQPQHF; CDR3 DNA: TGTGCCTGGGGACCGGGACAGGGGGGTTATCAGCCCCAGCATTTT
clone size: .; J gene: TRBJ1-2; V gene: TRBV7-2; D gene: TRBD1; CDR3 protein: CASSLGTGDYGYTF; CDR3 DNA: TGTGCCAGCAGCTTAGGGACAGGGGACTATGGCTACACCTTC
clone size: .; J gene: TRBJ2-3; V gene: TRBV27; D gene: TRBD1; CDR3 protein: CASTRDRATDTQYF; CDR3 DNA: TGTGCCAGCACCCGGGACAGAGCAACAGATACGCAGTATTTT
clone size: .; J gene: TRBJ2-5; V gene: TRBV5-4; D gene: .; CDR3 protein: CASSSSQRETQYF; CDR3 DNA: TGTGCCAGCAGCTCCTCCCAGAGGGAGACCCAGTACTTC
clone size: .; J gene: TRBJ2-3; V gene: TRBV5-1; D gene: TRBD1; CDR3 protein: CASSPGQGASEQYF; CDR3 DNA: TGCGCCAGCAGCCCGGGACAGGGGGCGAGTGAGCAGTATTTT
clone size: .; J gene: TRBJ2-5; V gene: TRBV21-1; D gene: .; CDR3 protein: CASSPSAGLVETQYF; CDR3 DNA: TGTGCCAGCAGCCCTAGCGCGGGGCTGGTAGAGACCCAGTACTTC
clone size: .; J gene: TRBJ2-1; V gene: TRBV6-1; D gene: .; CDR3 protein: CASEFGYNEQFF; CDR3 DNA: TGTGCCAGCGAGTTTGGTTACAATGAGCAGTTCTTC
clone size: .; J gene: TRBJ1-5; V gene: TRBV27; D gene: .; CDR3 protein: CASSPAGGAYQPQHF; CDR3 DNA: TGTGCCAGCAGTCCCGCTGGGGGGGCATATCAGCCCCAGCATTTT
clone size: .; J gene: TRBJ2-1; V gene: TRBV5-1; D gene: TRBD1; CDR3 protein: CASSNDRGQNEQFF; CDR3 DNA: TGCGCCAGCAGCAACGACAGGGGGCAGAATGAGCAGTTCTTC
clone size: few; J gene: TRBJ2-3; V gene: TRBV7-9; D gene: .; CDR3 protein: CASSLGPGTQYF; CDR3 DNA: TGTGCCAGCAGCCTAGGCCCGGGGACGCAGTATTTT
clone size: .; J gene: TRBJ1-2; V gene: TRBV6-5; D gene: .; CDR3 protein: CASSYSGTMDYGYTF; CDR3 DNA: TGTGCCAGCAGTTACTCTGGGACAATGGATTATGGCTACACCTTC
clone size: .; J gene: TRBJ1-5; V gene: TRBV19; D gene: .; CDR3 protein: CASMRQNSNQPQHF; CDR3 DNA: TGTGCCAGTATGCGACAGAATAGCAATCAGCCCCAGCATTTT
clone size: .; J gene: TRBJ1-1; V gene: TRBV28; D gene: .; CDR3 protein: CASRIFTEAFF; CDR3 DNA: TGTGCCAGCAGAATCTTTACTGAAGCTTTCTTT
clone size: .; J gene: TRBJ2-7; V gene: TRBV2; D gene: TRBD2; CDR3 protein: CASTEGRRRLAGGHEQYF; CDR3 DNA: TGTGCCAGCACTGAAGGGAGGAGAAGACTAGCGGGAGGTCACGAGCAGTACTTC
clone size: .; J gene: TRBJ2-5; V gene: TRBV29-1; D gene: TRBD2; CDR3 protein: CSVLPGLATETQYF; CDR3 DNA: TGCAGCGTGCTCCCCGGACTAGCGACAGAGACCCAGTACTTC
clone size: .; J gene: TRBJ2-5; V gene: TRBV7-8; D gene: TRBD2; CDR3 protein: CASGPGRAGWGETQYF; CDR3 DNA: TGTGCCAGCGGCCCTGGTCGAGCGGGGTGGGGGGAGACCCAGTACTTC
clone size: .; J gene: TRBJ2-1; V gene: TRBV5-6; D gene: .; CDR3 protein: CASSLGGGYNEQFF; CDR3 DNA: TGTGCCAGCAGCCTAGGTGGGGGGTACAATGAGCAGTTCTTC
clone size: .; J gene: TRBJ1-4; V gene: TRBV14; D gene: TRBD1; CDR3 protein: CASSQLGQGAEEKLFF; CDR3 DNA: TGTGCCAGCAGCCAACTAGGACAGGGGGCAGAGGAAAAACTGTTTTTT
clone size: .; J gene: TRBJ1-2; V gene: TRBV7-9; D gene: .; CDR3 protein: CASSLGRGVNYGYTF; CDR3 DNA: TGTGCCAGCAGCTTAGGCAGGGGCGTTAACTATGGCTACACCTTC
clone size: .; J gene: TRBJ1-1; V gene: TRBV19; D gene: .; CDR3 protein: CASRYGGAEAFF; CDR3 DNA: TGTGCCAGCCGTTACGGGGGGGCTGAAGCTTTCTTT
clone size: .; J gene: TRBJ2-7; V gene: TRBV28; D gene: .; CDR3 protein: CASSPPGYEQYF; CDR3 DNA: TGTGCCAGCAGCCCCCCAGGCTACGAGCAGTACTTC
clone size: .; J gene: TRBJ1-2; V gene: TRBV4-1; D gene: TRBD1; CDR3 protein: CASSRTGASHVTGYTF; CDR3 DNA: TGCGCCAGCAGCCGGACAGGGGCGTCCCATGTGACGGGCTACACCTTC
clone size: .; J gene: TRBJ1-1; V gene: TRBV6-1; D gene: .; CDR3 protein: CATSPLDRRNGEAFF; CDR3 DNA: TGTGCCACCTCGCCCCTAGACAGGAGAAATGGAGAAGCTTTCTTT
clone size: once; J gene: TRBJ1-1; V gene: TRBV5-1; D gene: .; CDR3 protein: CASSLDSSFTEAFF; CDR3 DNA: TGCGCCAGCAGCTTGGATAGTTCATTCACGGAAGCTTTCTTT
clone size: .; J gene: TRBJ1-2; V gene: TRBV7-6; D gene: TRBD1; CDR3 protein: CASSSPGTAAYGYTF; CDR3 DNA: TGTGCCAGCAGCTCCCCCGGGACAGCGGCCTATGGCTACACCTTC